These 29 T cell receptor beta chains came from one sample sequenced in a study of TET2 disruption in CD19-targeted CAR T cells. These TCRs' antigens remain unknown. Treatment defined: autologous CTL019 cells: CD19 CAR with 4-1BB and CD3 zeta domains. The repertoire was sequenced with immunoSEQ multiplex PCR; TCRdb's copy has only in-frame clones and lacks some. The sample has under 30,000 clones. This sample comprised CD8- CAR+ T cells sorted from cultured blood T cells, obtained for CD19 CAR T cell therapy. This sample's subset: CD8-negative CAR-positive T cells from the infusion product. Source of these receptors: a man in his sixties or seventies with chronic lymphocytic leukemia.

Details on this clone: The read gets to within 3 residues of the CDR3 end, and the germline J gene fills in the rest. This chain joins TRBV6-2 or TRBV6-3 and TRBJ1-3; no clear D gene. Germline V gene sequence: CDR1 MNHEY, CDR2 SVGEGT. The CDR3 runs to 15 residues. The V gene lost 7 bases and the J gene lost 0 bases, with 13 bases spanning the gap. CDR3 region: CASNPTRYSGNTIYF. The part of the CDR3 DNA that was read is TGTGCCAGCAACCCCACCCGCTACTCTGGAAACACC.

The sequenced CDR3 bases are TGCAGTGCCCCGGGACAGGGGGTCACTGAA. Its protein is CSAPGQGVTE. The complete CDR3 protein is CSAPGQGVTEAFF. This chain uses TRBV20-1 with TRBJ1-1; 11 bases are shared with TRBD1. The sequence runs out 3 residues before the end of the CDR3; the remainder is reconstructed from the germline J gene. Germline CDR1 is DFQATT and CDR2 is SNEGSKA (reference sequence). V shed 6 bases and J 4 bases; nucleotides not matched to a gene: 4. This CDR3 is built from 13 residues.

With regard to this clone: The read terminates 3 residues ahead of where the CDR3 ends, so the germline J gene completes it. This chain uses TRBV28 with TRBJ1-2, with D maybe TRBD1 (6 bases). Between the trimmed V and J ends, which lost 8 bases and 5 bases, there was a span of 18 bases. CDR3 length equals 14 residues. Germline-derived CDR1 and CDR2 are MDHEN and SYDVKM. The CDR3 is CASSPGGSLYGYTF. CDR3 DNA, as far as it was read: TGTGCCAGCTCTCCTGGGGGCTCCCTTTATGGC.

On this clone: The read terminates 3 residues before the CDR3 end, so the remaining end is supplied by the germline J gene. The chain combines TRBV18 with TRBJ1-2; D is undetermined. The CDR3 runs to 14 residues. Germline V CDR1 and CDR2: KGHSH, LQKENI. V was trimmed by 3 bases and J by 2 bases, leaving 10 bases between them. CDR3 DNA, as far as it was read: TGTGCCAGCTCACCGAATGACGGGAACTATGGC. It is translated as CASSPNDGNYG. In full, the CDR3 reads CASSPNDGNYGYTF.

In regard to this clone: With the read ending 3 residues before the CDR3 end, the germline J gene is used to fill in that end. The chain is built from TRBV3-1 (or the pseudogene TRBV3-2) and TRBJ2-4; 7 bases agree with TRBD1. The CDR3 length is 19 residues. Germline-derived CDR1 and CDR2 are LGHDT and YNNKEL (reference sequence). V was clipped by 4 bases and J by 1 base; unmatched bases: 16. The CDR3 loop is CASSPTGTEKRLAKNIQYF. The covered CDR3 bases are TGTGCCAGCAGCCCTACCGGGACAGAGAAGCGCCTGGCCAAAAACATT.

Remarks on this clone: The CDR3 end falls 3 residues outside the read, so it is completed with the germline J gene. V usage is TRBV7-2 and J usage is TRBJ1-1, with D perhaps matching TRBD1 (6 bases). This CDR3 is built from 15 residues. Germline CDR1 and CDR2: SGHTA and FQGNSA. The CDR3 bases that were read are TGTGCCAGCAGCCCGCAGGGGCCCCTAAACTATGGC. This translates into CASSPQGPLNYG. The entire CDR3 protein reads CASSPQGPLNYGAFF.

About this clone: The read ends 3 residues before the CDR3 terminus; that terminus is restored from the germline J gene. The chain is built from TRBV20-1 and TRBJ1-5; 9 bases map to TRBD1. This CDR3 spans 17 amino acids. Looked up from germline, CDR1 is DFQATT and CDR2 is SNEGSKA (reference sequence). V dropped 5 bases and J dropped 0; count of bases not matched to a gene: 11. The DNA read from the CDR3 is TGCAGTGCTCTAAGTCCGGGACAGGGTCTTAGCAATCAGCCC. It yields the protein CSALSPGQGLSNQP. The full CDR3 is CSALSPGQGLSNQPQHF.

Concerning this clone: The CDR3 end is not reached by the read, which stops 3 residues before it; the germline J gene fills it in. This chain connects TRBV9 to TRBJ2-2; weak D call: TRBD2 (6 bases). Germline CDR1 is SGDLS and CDR2 is YYNGEE. Trimming took off 0 bases at V and 4 bases at J, with 13 bases between the two ends. This CDR3 contains 16 residues. CDR3 DNA (partial): TGTGCCAGCAGCGTAGCGGCTAGCGCGGGCACCGGGGAG. Amino acid sequence: CASSVAASAGTGE. Given in full, the CDR3 is CASSVAASAGTGELFF.

A remark on this clone: The CDR3 end lies 3 residues beyond the end of the read and is filled in from the germline J gene. Other DNA sequences in this sample translate to the same CDR3. The chain combines TRBV19 with TRBJ1-2; unclear D gene. Germline V lookup: CDR1 LNHDA, CDR2 SQIVND (reference sequence). Trimming removed 4 bases from V and 0 bases from J, with 9 bases in between. CDR3 length equals 14 residues. The sequenced CDR3 bases are TGTGCCAGTAGTAACCAGGCGACTAACTATGGC. It codes for CASSNQATNYG. The full CDR3 protein is CASSNQATNYGYTF.

As for this clone: Coverage ceases 3 residues before the CDR3 finishes, and the germline J gene fills in the end. The chain joins TRBV6-4 to TRBJ1-5, with 8 bases that match TRBD1. The germline gives CDR1 MRHNA, CDR2 SNTAGT. The CDR3 length is 15 residues. J gave up 2 bases and V 6 bases, and 6 bases lay outside the gene matches. The DNA read from the CDR3 is TGTGCCAGCAGCGGACAGGGTGAAGGCAATCAGCCC. It yields the protein CASSGQGEGNQP. The whole CDR3 sequence reads CASSGQGEGNQPQHF.

CDR3 sequence: CASSIKPLNDYTF. CDR3 DNA, as far as it was read: TGTGCCAGTAGTATAAAGCCGCTCAATGAC. V gene TRBV19 combines with J gene TRBJ1-2; D gene unclear. The read is 3 residues too short to cover the CDR3 end, so that end is filled in from the germline J gene. Germline CDR1 and CDR2: LNHDA and SQIVND (reference sequence). This CDR3 has 13 residues.

Details on this clone: The CDR3 end falls 3 residues outside the read, so it is completed with the germline J gene. The chain couples TRBV20-1 to TRBJ2-4, with D possibly matching TRBD2 (7 bases). Germline V CDR1 and CDR2: DFQATT, SNEGSKA (reference sequence). The CDR3 has 14 amino acids. The CDR3 DNA, read in part, is TGCAGTGCTACCCCAATCGGGGGGCAGGTCGGT. Protein sequence: CSATPIGGQVG. The full CDR3 sequence reads CSATPIGGQVGQYF.

The covered CDR3 bases are TGTGCCAGCAGCTCACAGGTGACCGGGGAG. It codes for CASSSQVTGE. The CDR3 reads in full as CASSSQVTGELFF. The chain carries TRBV6-4 and TRBJ2-2; D is possibly TRBD1 (5 bases). The CDR3 is cut off 3 residues early in the read; its end comes from the germline J gene. The germline CDR1 and CDR2 sequences are MRHNA and SNTAGT. This CDR3 has 13 amino acids. V was clipped by 6 bases and J by 5 bases, with 10 bases between them.

Remarks on this clone: The CDR3 goes on 3 residues after the read ends, and that part is filled in from the germline J gene. The V and J genes are TRBV20-1 and TRBJ2-2, with 8 bases fitting TRBD1. There are 15 residues in the CDR3. The germline gives CDR1 DFQATT, CDR2 SNEGSKA (reference sequence). Trimming took 6 bases from V and 7 from J; bases not matched to a gene: 13. This CDR3 is CSALRGQGAGGELFF. The sequenced CDR3 bases are TGCAGTGCCCTTCGGGGGCAGGGGGCCGGCGGGGAG.

On this clone: The CDR3 end falls 3 residues outside the read, so it is completed with the germline J gene. Other nucleotide sequences in the sample specify the same CDR3. J is TRBJ1-2 and V is TRBV16; D uncertain. Looked up from germline, CDR1 is KGHSY and CDR2 is FQNENV. The CDR3 is made up of 14 amino acids. Trimming stripped 0 bases from V and 7 bases from J, with 12 bases between. The CDR3 spells CASSQSSALAGYTF. The part of the CDR3 DNA that was read is TGTGCCAGCAGCCAATCGTCCGCCCTGGCTGGC.

Notes on this clone: The read halts 3 residues ahead of the CDR3 end, with the missing end drawn from the germline J gene. At the DNA level, this CDR3 is encoded by other sequences in the same sample as well. The V gene is TRBV29-1, the J gene TRBJ1-3, with TRBD1 matching over 7 bases. The CDR3 runs 13 residues. The ends lost 7 bases at V and 2 bases at J; junction bases unmatched: 5. Germline V gives CDR1 SQVTM, CDR2 ANQGSEA. CDR3 DNA (partial): TGCAGCGCAGGGGGGACAGCTGGAAACACC. This gives the protein CSAGGTAGNT. The complete CDR3 protein is CSAGGTAGNTIYF.

Regarding this clone: The CDR3 is cut off 3 residues early in the read; its end comes from the germline J gene. The rearrangement uses TRBV5-5 and TRBJ1-1, with D possibly TRBD1 on 5 matching bases. The V end was cut by 1 base, the J end by 1 base, with 8 bases between. Germline CDR1 is SGHKS and CDR2 is YYEKEE (reference sequence). This CDR3 has 14 amino acids. This chain's CDR3 is CASSLRQGNTEAFF. The CDR3 DNA, read in part, is TGTGCCAGCAGCTTGCGCCAGGGGAACACTGAA.

In regard to this clone: Coverage ceases 3 residues before the CDR3 finishes, and the germline J gene fills in the end. This chain connects TRBV18 to TRBJ2-4; TRBD2 agrees at 7 bases. The germline CDR1 and CDR2 sequences are KGHSH and LQKENI. This CDR3 has 17 amino acids. CDR3 protein: CASSPPPQRDRDYGQYF. CDR3 DNA (partial): TGTGCCAGCTCACCACCCCCCCAGCGGGATAGGGACTATGGT.

This clone is classed as medium-sized by frequency. This CDR3 is CASIQGAGPQETQYF. CDR3 bases read: TGTGCCAGCATCCAAGGGGCAGGGCCCCAAGAGACT. The chain combines TRBV7-9 with TRBJ2-4; D may be TRBD1 (5 bases). The sequenced fragment ends 3 residues before the CDR3 boundary, so the rest is inferred from the germline J gene. CDR1 and CDR2 from the germline V gene are SEHNR and FQNEAQ (reference sequence). This CDR3 contains 15 residues. The variable domain in full, completed from reference TRBV7-9 and TRBJ2-4, reads DTGVSQNPRHKITKRGQNVTFRCDPISEHNRLYWYRQTLGQGPEFLTYFQNEAQLEKSRLLSDRFSAERPKGSFSTLEIQRTEQGDSAMYLCASIQGAGPQETQYFGAGTRLSVL.

This chain's CDR3 is CAISGRGSEDNSPLFF. CDR3 DNA (partial): TGTGCCATCAGTGGGCGGGGGAGTGAGGATAATTCACCA. The chain couples TRBV10-3 to TRBJ1-4; D is possibly TRBD1 (5 bases). The missing CDR3 end, 3 residues past where the read stops, is filled in from the germline J gene. The CDR3 covers 16 residues. CDR1 and CDR2 from the germline V gene are ENHRY and SYGVKD.

On this clone itself: The DNA ends 3 residues before the CDR3 does, and the rest of the CDR3 is filled in from the germline J gene. The chain employs TRBV29-1 and TRBJ1-5; no clear D. The length of the CDR3 is 12 residues. V lost 4 bases to trimming and J lost 4 bases, with 8 bases between them. The germline V gene encodes CDR1 SQVTM and CDR2 ANQGSEA. CDR3 DNA, as far as it was read: TGCAGCGTTGTGACGGGGAATCAGCCC. Translated, it gives CSVVTGNQP. The full CDR3 reads CSVVTGNQPQHF.

Comment on this clone: The read falls 3 residues short of the CDR3 end, and the missing part is taken from the germline J gene. This sequence joins TRBV12-3 or TRBV12-4 and TRBJ2-2; perhaps TRBD1 as D (6 bases). This CDR3 spans 14 amino acids. CDR3 sequence: CASSLQGNNSPLFF. The CDR3 DNA, read in part, is TGTGCCAGCAGTCTACAGGGAAATAATTCACCG.

A word on this clone: From the germline J gene comes the end of the CDR3, since the read stops 3 residues before it. The chain has TRBV10-3 and TRBJ1-2; a weak D match, TRBD1 (5 bases). In germline, CDR1 is ENHRY, CDR2 SYGVKD. CDR3 length: 14 amino acids. Incomplete CDR3 DNA: TGTGCCACCAAGCCGACAGATTTAAACTACGAC. Its translation: CATKPTDLNYD. The whole CDR3 reads CATKPTDLNYDYTF.

On this clone itself: The CDR3 end falls 3 residues outside the read, so it is completed with the germline J gene. The gene calls are TRBV19 and TRBJ2-4; TRBD1 agrees at 7 bases. This CDR3 contains 13 residues. Germline V gene sequence: CDR1 LNHDA, CDR2 SQIVND (reference sequence). The part of the CDR3 DNA that was read is TGTGCCAGTAGTCCTGACAGGGTGAAGACT. Its protein product is CASSPDRVKT. The CDR3 in its entirety is CASSPDRVKTQYF. The complete variable domain, with remaining parts taken from reference TRBV19 and TRBJ2-4, reads DGGITQSPKYLFRKEGQNVTLSCEQNLNHDAMYWYRQDPGQGLRLIYYSQIVNDFQKGDIAEGYSVSREKKESFPLTVTSAQKNPTAFYLCASSPDRVKTQYFGAGTRLSVL.

Notes on this clone: The read gets to within 3 residues of the CDR3 end, and the germline J gene fills in the rest. This chain joins TRBV20-1 and TRBJ1-1; TRBD1 matches at 7 bases. This CDR3 spans 15 amino acids. J lost 2 bases, V lost 5 bases, and 11 bases had no gene match. The germline gives CDR1 DFQATT, CDR2 SNEGSKA (reference sequence). The CDR3 DNA, read in part, is TGCAGTGCTCCGGGGGGGCAGGGGGGAAACACTGAA. Encoded protein: CSAPGGQGGNTE. The CDR3 reads in full as CSAPGGQGGNTEAFF.

A note on this clone: The CDR3 end falls 3 residues outside the read, so it is completed with the germline J gene. The gene calls are TRBV20-1 and TRBJ1-6; the D gene is possibly TRBD1 (5 bases). This CDR3 is 16 amino acids long. Trimming pared 0 bases from V and 3 bases from J, leaving 12 bases between. The germline V gene has CDR1 DFQATT and CDR2 SNEGSKA (reference sequence). CDR3 DNA, as far as it was read: TGCAGTGCTAGAGATGGAGTAGGGGACTATAATTCACCC. Its translation: CSARDGVGDYNSP. From start to end, the CDR3 is CSARDGVGDYNSPLHF.

Concerning this clone: From the germline J gene comes the end of the CDR3, since the read stops 3 residues before it. V gene TRBV7-3 combines with J gene TRBJ2-5, with TRBD2 matching over 8 bases. The trim removed 5 bases at V and 3 bases at J, leaving 2 bases unmatched. This CDR3 spans 13 amino acids. Germline assignment: CDR1 SGHTA and CDR2 FQGTGA. The CDR3 loop is CASSTLAEETQYF. The part of the CDR3 DNA that was read is TGTGCCAGCAGCACACTAGCGGAAGAGACC.

Comment on this clone: The read finishes 3 residues shy of the CDR3 end, and the germline J gene is used to complete it. The chain links TRBV11-3 to TRBJ1-1, with a weak D call TRBD1 (5 bases). This CDR3 contains 13 residues. Germline CDR1 reads SGHNT; CDR2 reads YENEEA. V was clipped by 1 base and J by 5 bases, with 8 bases between them. The sequenced CDR3 bases are TGTGCCAGCAGCTTAGTGGGGGGGACTGAA. It codes for CASSLVGGTE. The whole CDR3 protein is CASSLVGGTEAFF.

Comment on this clone: The sequence runs out 3 residues before the end of the CDR3; the remainder is reconstructed from the germline J gene. V is TRBV7-9 and J is TRBJ1-2; D is uncertain. The CDR3 extends over 12 amino acids. Germline CDR1 and CDR2: SEHNR and FQNEAQ (reference sequence). The CDR3 here is CASSFSTNDYTF. The part of the CDR3 DNA that was read is TGTGCCAGCAGCTTTAGTACTAATGAC.